This T cell receptor (beta chain) was obtained from a study of blood T cell repertoires in COVID-19. Study summary: Some COVID-19 samples were acute and others convalescent; all came from the United States, Italy and Spain. Sources were T cells, B-cell-depleted T cells, or PBMCs; the material itself was cDNA or gDNA.

This clone has only a few counts. Between the trimmed V and J ends, which lost 5 bases and 5 bases, there was a span of 12 bases. Germline V gives CDR1 SGHTA, CDR2 FQGNSA. The CDR3 is made up of 13 amino acids. Followed longitudinally, the Seattle patients had been enrolled during active infection. Per the authors' pipeline: Amplification from reference gene primers served as the basis for estimated nucleated cell counts. This table comes from immunoSEQ multiplex PCR, and its TCRdb copy is limited to in-frame clones, with some not included. V and J calls and clone size are copied from that table; D and trimming were computed from the DNA. The sample has about 220,000 clones; approximately 85% are singletons.

The sequencing input was peripheral blood. The gene calls are TRBV7-2 and TRBJ1-2; D call uncertain. This receptor was obtained from a woman aged 65 to 85 with COVID-19, enrolled during active disease. CDR3 amino acids: CASSPDGLYGYTF. The CDR3 nucleotides read TGTGCCAGCAGCCCAGATGGTTTGTATGGCTACACCTTC.